This TCR beta chain was obtained from a study of T cells in narcolepsy. The CDR3 extends over 14 amino acids. The V and J ends lost 4 bases and 6 bases, in that order; junction bases with no gene match: 5. In germline, CDR1 is SGHRS, CDR2 YFSETQ. The table came from immunoSEQ multiplex PCR; TCRdb's copy has only in-frame clones and leaves some out. The repertoire holds about 34,000 clones, approximately 78% seen once, with around 2.3% in the top ten. Material for sequencing was CD45RA- memory CD4+ T cells from PBMCs. J is TRBJ2-1 and V is TRBV5-1; 9 bases match TRBD1. The sequence came from a human donor with narcolepsy. The CDR3 DNA is TGCGCCAGCAGCCTCGGGACAGGGTTCAATGAGCAGTTCTTC. This gives the protein CASSLGTGFNEQFF. Complete variable domain (other parts from reference TRBV5-1 and TRBJ2-1): KAGVTQTPRYLIKTRGQQVTLSCSPISGHRSVSWYQQTPGQGLQFLFEYFSETQRNKGNFPGRFSGRQFSNSRSEMNVSTLELGDSALYLCASSLGTGFNEQFFGPGTRLTVL.